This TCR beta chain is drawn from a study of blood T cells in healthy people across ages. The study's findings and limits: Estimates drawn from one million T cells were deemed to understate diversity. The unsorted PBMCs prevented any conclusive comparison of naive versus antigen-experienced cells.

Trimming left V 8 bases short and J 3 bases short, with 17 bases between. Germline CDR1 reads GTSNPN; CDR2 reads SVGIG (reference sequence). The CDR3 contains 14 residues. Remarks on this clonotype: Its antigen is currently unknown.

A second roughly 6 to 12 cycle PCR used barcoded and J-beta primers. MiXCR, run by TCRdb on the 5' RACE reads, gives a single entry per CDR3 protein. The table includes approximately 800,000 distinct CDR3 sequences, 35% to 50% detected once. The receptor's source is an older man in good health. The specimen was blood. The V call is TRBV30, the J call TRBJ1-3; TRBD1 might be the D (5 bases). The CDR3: CAGWSDSGGNTIYF. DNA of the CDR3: TGTGCCGGATGGTCTGACAGCGGTGGAAACACCATATATTTT.